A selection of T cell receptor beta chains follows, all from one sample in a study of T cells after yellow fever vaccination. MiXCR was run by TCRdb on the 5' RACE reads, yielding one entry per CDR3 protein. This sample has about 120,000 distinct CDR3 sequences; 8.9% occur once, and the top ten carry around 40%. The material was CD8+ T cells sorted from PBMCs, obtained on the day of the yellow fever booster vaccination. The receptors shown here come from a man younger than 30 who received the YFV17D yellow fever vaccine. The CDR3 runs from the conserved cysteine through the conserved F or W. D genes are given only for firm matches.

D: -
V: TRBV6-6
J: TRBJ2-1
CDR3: CATSPVASYNEQFF

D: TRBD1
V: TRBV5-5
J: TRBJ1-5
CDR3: CASSLSGGEYQPQHF

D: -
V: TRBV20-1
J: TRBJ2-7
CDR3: CSASGAGTPYEQYF

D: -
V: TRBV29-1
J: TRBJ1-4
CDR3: CSVEVVSTGSEKLFF

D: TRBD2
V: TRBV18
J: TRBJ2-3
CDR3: CASSPGEGSTDTQYF

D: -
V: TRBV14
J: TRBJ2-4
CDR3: CASSQVPDYWIQYF

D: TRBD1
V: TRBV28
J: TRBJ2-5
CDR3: CASSTHRGPEETQYF

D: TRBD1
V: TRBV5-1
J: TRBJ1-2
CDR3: CASSWGPGQGGGYTF

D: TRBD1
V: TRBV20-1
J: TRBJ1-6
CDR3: CSARDRDRGPNSPLHF

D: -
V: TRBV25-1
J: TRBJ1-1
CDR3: CASGTGGAEAFF

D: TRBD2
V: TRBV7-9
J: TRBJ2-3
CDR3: CASSPSIIRGGPTDTQYF

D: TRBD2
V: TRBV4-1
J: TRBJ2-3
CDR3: CASSLLMAGGITDTQYF

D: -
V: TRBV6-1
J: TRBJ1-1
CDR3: CASNEGAGSKEAEAFF

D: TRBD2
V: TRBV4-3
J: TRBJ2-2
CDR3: CASSQTKPGGRFTGELFF

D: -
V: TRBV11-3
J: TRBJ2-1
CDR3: CASSARGAGVEQFF

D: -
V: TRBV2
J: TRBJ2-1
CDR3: CASSEASGAHNEQFF

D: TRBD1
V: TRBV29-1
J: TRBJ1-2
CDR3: CSVETRDRGDGYTF

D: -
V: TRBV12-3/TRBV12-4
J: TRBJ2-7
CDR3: CASSSGPSYEQYF

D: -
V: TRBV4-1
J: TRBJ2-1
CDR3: CASSQPGLSYNEQFF

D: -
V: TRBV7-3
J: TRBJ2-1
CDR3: CASSLNPGGVVYNEQFF

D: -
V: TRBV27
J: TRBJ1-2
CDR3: CASSGIGPYGYTF

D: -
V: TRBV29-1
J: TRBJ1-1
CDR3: CSVDTRKTEAFF

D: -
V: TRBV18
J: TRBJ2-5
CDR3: CASSRSLVDRETQYF

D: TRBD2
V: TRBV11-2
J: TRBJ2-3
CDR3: CASSTRLAGARDTQYF

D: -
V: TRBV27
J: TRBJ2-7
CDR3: CASSIGGANYEQYF

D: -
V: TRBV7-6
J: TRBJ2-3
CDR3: CASSPNRGTDTQYF

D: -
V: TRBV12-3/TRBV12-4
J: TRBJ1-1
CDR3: CASTLRGTEAFF

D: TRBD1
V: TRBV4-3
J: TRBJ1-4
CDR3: CASSHRPGQGFNEKLFF

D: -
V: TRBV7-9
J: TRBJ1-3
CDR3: CASSLGPYTIYF

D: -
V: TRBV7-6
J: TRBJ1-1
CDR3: CASSLAPVSGAFF

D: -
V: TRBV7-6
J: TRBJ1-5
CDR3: CASSWGYSNQPQHF

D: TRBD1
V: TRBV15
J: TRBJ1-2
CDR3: CATSRDRGQGDGYTF

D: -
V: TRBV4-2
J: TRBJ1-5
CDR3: CASSYSKGGQPQHF

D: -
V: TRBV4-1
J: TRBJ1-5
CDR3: CASSQDRYNGGQPQHF

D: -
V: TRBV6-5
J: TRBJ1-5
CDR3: CASSASNGGQPQHF

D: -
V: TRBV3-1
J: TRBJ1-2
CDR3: CASSQVEARGYGYTF

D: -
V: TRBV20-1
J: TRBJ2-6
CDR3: CSARGGPSRDGANVLTF

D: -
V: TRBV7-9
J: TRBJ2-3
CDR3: CASSLVGPGGGDTQYF

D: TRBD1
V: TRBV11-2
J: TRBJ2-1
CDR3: CASPRGQDNEQFF

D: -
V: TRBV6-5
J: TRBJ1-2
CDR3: CASRPLDSRKVDDYTF

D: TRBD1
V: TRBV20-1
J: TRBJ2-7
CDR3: CSASGTGDYYEQYF

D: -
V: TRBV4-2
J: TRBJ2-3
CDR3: CASSQAGADTQYF

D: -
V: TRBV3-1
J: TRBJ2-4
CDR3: CASSQDPQGTAKNIQYF

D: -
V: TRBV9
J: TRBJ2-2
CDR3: CASGQENTGELFF

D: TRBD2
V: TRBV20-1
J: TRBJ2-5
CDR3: CSARGGLAGSQETQYF

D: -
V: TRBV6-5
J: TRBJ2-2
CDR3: CASSYSDTNTGELFF

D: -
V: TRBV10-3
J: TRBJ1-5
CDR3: CAIRTDSNQPQHF

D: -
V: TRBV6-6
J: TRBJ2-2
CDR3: CASSYPSGGGIVDTGELFF